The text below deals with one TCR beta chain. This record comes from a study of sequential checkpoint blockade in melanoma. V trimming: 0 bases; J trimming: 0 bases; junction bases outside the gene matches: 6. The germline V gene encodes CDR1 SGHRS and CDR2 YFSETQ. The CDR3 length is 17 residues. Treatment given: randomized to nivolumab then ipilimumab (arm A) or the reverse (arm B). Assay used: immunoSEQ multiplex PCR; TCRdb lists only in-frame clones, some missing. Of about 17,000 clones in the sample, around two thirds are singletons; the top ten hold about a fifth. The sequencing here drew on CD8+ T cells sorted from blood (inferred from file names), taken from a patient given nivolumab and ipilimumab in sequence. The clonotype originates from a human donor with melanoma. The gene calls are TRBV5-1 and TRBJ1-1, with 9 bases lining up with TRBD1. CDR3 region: CASSLEDRGPMNTEAFF. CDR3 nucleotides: TGCGCCAGCAGCTTGGAGGACAGGGGACCCATGAACACTGAAGCTTTCTTT.